This TCR beta chain was obtained from a study of shared clonotypes between healthy human individuals (dated by TCRdb to 2020 to 2021). Concerning the study at large: The cohort comprised a couple of women and a few men aged 18 to 49 years. Per donor, three plates each were used for CD4 naive and CD4 memory, two for CD8 naive, and one for CD8 memory. To estimate repertoire size and how much clonotype sharing occurs between individuals, the study deeply sequenced the blood TCR repertoires of roughly 5 healthy adults. Libraries were prepared and TCR repertoires were sequenced by different laboratories using diverse techniques, in order to increase sequencing depth and limit assay-specific biases. Between about 0.85 and 9.5 billion PBMCs per donor were obtained by leukapheresis. General conclusions and limits of the study: Even with the large sequencing depth, rarefaction of the sorted-subset datasets indicated that sequencing was incomplete. Naive subsets generally had larger estimated clonotype richness than memory subsets. The small number of donors limited the genetic and exposure-history diversity represented. Across a handful of donors, 5% to 6% of naive CD4, over 3% of naive CD8, roughly 2.2% of memory CD4, and approximately 0.4% of memory CD8 clonotypes were shared. Based on pairwise subsampling, the degree of clonotype sharing among donors was expected to be affected by sequencing depth. Compared with non-shared clonotypes, the clonotypes found in all four sorted-subset donors had higher generation probabilities. Sampling was restricted to blood, and TCR repertoires in tissue are likely to differ from TCR repertoires in blood.

Using the deep immunoSEQ assay, multiplex PCR amplified TCR CDR3 regions from genomic DNA. For each cell subset, the extracted genomic DNA was distributed evenly across all wells of several immunoSEQ 96-well plates, and each plate served as one replicate. For sorted subsets, approximately 0.2 ug of genomic DNA, equivalent to some 33,000 T cell genomes, went into each replicate PCR. Purified libraries were measured with a Qubit 3.0 fluorometer, size-checked on a Bioanalyzer 2100, and measured again with the KAPA Library Quantification kit. A separate single-read 150-cycle Illumina NextSeq 550 flow cell was used to sequence each immunoSEQ 96-well plate. From the authors' description of their analysis: Because the immunoSEQ output held only junctional sequences and lacked quality scores, the filtering could not match the filtering applied to full-length reads. To assign V/J genes and CDR3, sequences were annotated against IMGT germline references using PyIR, a Python wrapper for IgBLAST v1.9. Reads with weak V/J assignments (E-value above 1e-6), missing CDR3, stop codons, out-of-frame junctions, or ambiguous translated residues were removed. V3J clonotypes were defined as sequences sharing the same inferred V gene, J gene, and CDR3 amino acid sequence. The percentage overlap between two repertoires was calculated by dividing the number of shared unique clonotypes by the size of the smaller repertoire. RTK rarefaction, the Chao1 estimator, and Recon v2.1 estimates of unobserved clonotypes were used to assess repertoire richness. Generation probabilities were computed with OLGA for all TCRbeta clonotypes obtained by the gDNA method from a few donors. TCRdb took over this immuneACCESS table, retaining in-frame rearrangements with V and J assigned. Such tables are incomplete; in checked studies, under half of the missing clones stem from an unresolved V gene, and the remainder is unexplained. The V and J calls and the clone size are those of that table, but D and trimming were determined from the DNA. For this sample there are some 2 million clones; 90% to 95% appear just once. The ten largest clones take up roughly 0.13% of the sample.

From the cysteine through the phenylalanine, the CDR3 covers 13 amino acids. The read is trimmed to its CDR3 DNA, 39 bases read in frame from base 1. V drops 4 bases and J drops 8 bases, leaving 12 bases in between. The germline V gene yields MNHNS for CDR1 and SASEGT for CDR2. Healthy HIV-negative adults with no recently reported acute infections or vaccinations were included as donors. All donors were Caucasian adults living in Nashville, Tennessee, USA. CD4+ T cells were enriched by magnetic negative selection, after which naive cells were positively selected on CD45RA and the negative fraction was taken as the memory subset. Blood was collected by leukapheresis, and PBMCs were isolated by Ficoll-Histopaque density gradient centrifugation and then cryopreserved in liquid nitrogen vapor phase. Purity and quantity of every magnetically sorted T cell population were checked by analytical flow cytometry. From each sorted fraction, genomic DNA was isolated and quantified by UV absorbance on a Nanodrop 2000c.

Concerning this clone: The specificity of this receptor is unknown. Per-base quality was not reported, and no clone a single base away is much larger than it.

The clonotype originates from a man younger than 35 in good health. This chain joins TRBV6-1 to TRBJ2-1; perhaps TRBD1 is the D gene, with 6 bases matching. Source material: naive CD4+ T cells sorted from blood. Sample cell subset or site, as interpreted from the label and publication: CD45RA+ positively selected. The sequenced DNA is TGTGCCAGCAGTGTACAGGGAATCGATGAGCAGTTCTTC. It specifies CASSVQGIDEQFF.